This TCR beta chain was sequenced for a study of T cells after yellow fever vaccination. Study background: For low cell numbers, libraries were made with SMART-Seq v4 Ultra Low Input.

This CDR3 is 15 amino acids long. CDR1 is SGHAT and CDR2 is FQNNGV in the germline V gene. J lost 1 base, V lost 5 bases, and 3 bases had no gene match. Comments on this clonotype: Antigen: not known.

Overall study results and limits: Bulk-population clonotypes that are abundant could appear as contaminants in FACS-sorted repertoires. Across the CD4 and CD8 compartments, a small share of clonotypes was present in both.

Template switching with 5'RACE generated the TCR cDNA and added a universal primer site and UMIs. TCRdb fed the 5' RACE reads into MiXCR, producing one record per CDR3 protein. The table records some 560,000 distinct CDR3 sequences, 15% to 20% of them present only once. This sequence originates from a man between 25 and 39 years old who received the YFV17D yellow fever vaccine. The chain combines TRBV11-2 with TRBJ2-2; 8 nucleotides agree with TRBD1. The specimen was PBMCs, collected 15 days after the yellow fever booster vaccination. CDR3 amino acids: CASSPTGVNTGELFF. The CDR3 coding sequence is TGTGCCAGCAGCCCGACAGGGGTGAACACCGGGGAGCTGTTTTTT.